This TCR beta chain was sequenced in a study of radiotherapy plus CTLA-4 blockade in lung cancer. The study's findings and limits: Expansion in blood of tumor-derived TCR clones was seen after radiotherapy plus ipilimumab. Early blood T cell clone dynamics, with interferon-beta, were reported to best predict response.

As concerns this clone: Its cognate antigen is unknown.

Each patient with chemo-refractory metastatic non-small-cell lung cancer was treated with focal radiation plus CTLA-4 blockade using ipilimumab. The CDR3 has 12 amino acids. Germline assignment: CDR1 LNHDA and CDR2 SQIVND (reference sequence). The V gene lost 6 bases and the J gene lost 6 bases, with 11 bases spanning the gap. The protocol was immunoSEQ multiplex PCR, while the TCRdb copy is restricted to in-frame clones and leaves out a portion. Seen here are 40,000 or so clones, around 85% observed once, and the top ten hold 22%. This chain joins TRBV19 and TRBJ1-1; a weak D match, TRBD1 (5 bases). The specimen was peripheral blood, collected from a patient treated with radiotherapy plus ipilimumab. The sequence was collected from a human donor with non-small cell lung cancer whose response to radiotherapy plus ipilimumab could not be evaluated. CDR3 in amino acids: CASSPQGAEAFF. CDR3 coding DNA: TGTGCCAGTAGCCCGCAAGGGGCTGAAGCTTTCTTT. Drawing the rest from reference TRBV19 and TRBJ1-1, the complete variable domain is DGGITQSPKYLFRKEGQNVTLSCEQNLNHDAMYWYRQDPGQGLRLIYYSQIVNDFQKGDIAEGYSVSREKKESFPLTVTSAQKNPTAFYLCASSPQGAEAFFGQGTRLTVV.